This record looks at one T cell receptor beta chain sequence and its context. This clone was detected only a few times. It has no known antigen specificity. There are no base qualities to consult, and no much larger clone falls within one base. In the same sample, other DNA sequences code for this CDR3. A second Seattle source provided samples from volunteer blood donors who had recovered from COVID-19. The collaborating institutions used their own protocols to collect whole blood in K2EDTA tubes. For TCRbeta analysis, collaborators shipped samples as frozen whole blood, isolated PBMCs, or DNA extracted from either of those sample types. This sample stems from a study of blood T cell repertoires in COVID-19 (dated by TCRdb to about 2020). As for the study more broadly: Collaborator samples came from the United States, Italy and Spain and covered acute and convalescent phases of COVID-19. The prospective study material was composed of cDNA or gDNA derived from T cells, B-cell-depleted T cells, or PBMCs. The dataset comprised deeply sampled blood TCRbeta repertoires from subjects exposed to, actively infected with, or recovered from COVID-19. The repertoires were made available in a free public database intended to serve as a resource for research on the immune response to SARS-CoV-2. Samples were obtained from the ongoing ImmuneRACE study (first 160 participants) and from some 1,200 subjects provided by 6 global collaborators. A de-identified subject ID, COVID-19 status, age in years and sex were almost always included in the sample metadata. HLA class I and class II types, where available, came from metadata supplied by the sample provider rather than from assay-based typing.

TCRbeta CDR3 regions were amplified from genomic DNA by means of the immunoSEQ Assay, a bias-controlled multiplex PCR. The published analysis was carried out like this. The number of nucleated cells in each sample was estimated by amplification of reference gene primers within the assay. Sequence reads were collapsed and filtered to measure the absolute abundance of every unique TCRbeta CDR3 rearrangement. For each sample, productive Simpson clonality was calculated as the square root of Simpson's diversity index across productive rearrangements. Drawn from immuneACCESS, this table holds only the in-frame rearrangements with V and J called that TCRdb kept. Clones are partly lost; checked studies trace under half to an unresolved V gene and leave the rest unexplained. V and J calls and clone size are given by that table; D and trimming were obtained from the DNA. The sample table records hundreds of thousands of clones; about nine tenths of these occur just once. The top ten hold under 7% of the sample.

Reading the germline V gene (reference sequence) gives CDR1 LNHDA and CDR2 SQIVND. Trimmed from V: 3 bases; trimmed from J: 2 bases; junction bases lacking a gene match: 6. CDR3 length: 16 amino acids, cysteine to phenylalanine. Only the CDR3 portion is preserved as DNA: 48 bases, with reading frame beginning at the first base. The study at large found these results: How much clinical and demographic metadata was included differed by source and by participant, and the metadata was provided uncurated.

Material: peripheral blood. The sequence was collected from a man aged 60 to 69 who had recovered from COVID-19. The chain employs TRBV19 and TRBJ2-2; 7 of the junction bases match TRBD1. CDR3 loop: CASSIAGTVNTGELFF. Read as DNA, the sequence is TGTGCCAGTAGTATCGCCGGGACAGTAAACACCGGGGAGCTGTTTTTT.